The T cell receptor (beta chain) under discussion was sequenced for a study of shared clonotypes between healthy human individuals. On the study more broadly: Three CD4 naive, three CD4 memory, two CD8 naive and one CD8 memory plate were used per donor.

Partitioning of CD4+ cells yielded a CD45RA+ naive subset and a CD45RA-negative memory subset. Method: immunoSEQ multiplex PCR; TCRdb's copy keeps in-frame clones and lacks some. The top ten hold about 0.52% of the sample, which has approximately 1.1 million clones, 70% to 80% seen once. Study-wide results and limits: The rarefaction results pointed to incomplete sorted-subset sequencing despite large depth. Non-shared clonotypes were found to have lower generation probabilities than the clonotypes that were shared by all four of the sorted-subset donors.

On this clone: The antigen is unknown.

CDR3 length equals 15 residues. The germline V and J ends were trimmed by 4 bases and 7 bases, with 20 bases remaining between them. Germline V gene sequence: CDR1 MDHEN, CDR2 SYDVKM. The sequenced material came from memory CD4+ T cells from PBMCs. Sample subset: CD45RA-negative fraction. The source is a man between 18 and 35 years old in good health. Some clones in this sample may be carry-over from other donors' samples. V usage is TRBV28 and J usage is TRBJ2-7; TRBD2 might be the D (5 bases). CDR3 DNA: TGTGCCAGCAGTTCCTTGGGAGTTGGACGGATGGAGCAGTACTTC. The encoded protein is CASSSLGVGRMEQYF.